This TCR beta chain is from a study of blood T cell repertoires in COVID-19. Background on the study: Researchers got acute and convalescent COVID-19 samples from the United States, Italy and Spain. T cells, B-cell-depleted T cells, or PBMCs supplied cDNA or gDNA.

Original data processing: Reference gene primer amplification gave nucleated cell count estimates. TCRdb keeps only in-frame clones here, not all; method: immunoSEQ multiplex PCR. V and J calls plus clone size are reproduced from that table; the DNA served to infer D and trimming. The sample has tens of thousands of clones; roughly 73% are singletons. CDR3 length: 15 amino acids. The germline V gene has CDR1 SEHNR and CDR2 FQNEAQ (reference sequence). V was pared by 5 bases and J by 1 base, with 14 bases between. The gene calls are TRBV7-9 and TRBJ1-1; possibly TRBD1 for D (5 bases). What was sequenced was peripheral blood. The sequence derives from a man aged 80 or over with acute or convalescent COVID-19. In nucleotides, the CDR3 is TGTGCCAGCAGCGCGGGGGTGCGCGGGAACACTGAAGCTTTCTTT. Protein sequence: CASSAGVRGNTEAFF.